This passage covers 31 T cell receptor beta chains from one sample sequenced in a study of chemoradiotherapy in HPV16-positive cancers. Produced via immunoSEQ multiplex PCR; TCRdb's table is partial and in-frame only. The data hold approximately 12,000 clones, with around 80% observed a single time. Sampling was performed from a patient who underwent chemoradiotherapy. These receptors were taken from a human donor with HPV-associated anogenital cancer.

V usage is TRBV27 and J usage is TRBJ2-6, with D maybe TRBD1 (5 bases). Trimming cost V 6 bases and J 3 bases, with 24 bases left between them. Germline CDR1 reads MNHEY; CDR2 reads SMNVEV (reference sequence). This CDR3 has 19 residues. CDR3 nucleotide sequence: TGTGCCAGCAGATCTACCAGGGCAGGGTTATACTATGGGGCCAACGTCCTGACTTTC. As protein: CASRSTRAGLYYGANVLTF.

This clone was observed once. The chain recombines TRBV5-1 with TRBJ1-6; a weak D match, TRBD1 (6 bases). Trimming took off 0 bases at V and 4 bases at J, with 20 bases between the two ends. The germline gives CDR1 SGHRS, CDR2 YFSETQ. The CDR3 extends over 19 amino acids. In nucleotides, the CDR3 is TGCGCCAGCAGCTTGGGTGAACTTACCGGGACAAAATATAATTCACCCCTCCACTTT. It translates to CASSLGELTGTKYNSPLHF.

V usage is TRBV5-1 and J usage is TRBJ1-3, with D uncertain. Deletions cut 6 bases from V and 0 bases from J, with 13 bases between. The CDR3 sequence is 15 residues long. Germline loops: CDR1 SGHRS, CDR2 YFSETQ. CDR3 amino acids: CASTPTGGSGNTIYF. CDR3 DNA: TGCGCCAGCACCCCTACCGGAGGCTCTGGAAACACCATATATTTT.

DNA of the CDR3: TGTGCCAGCAGCTTGGGGTTTTCGTCCTACAATGAGCAGTTCTTC. Protein product: CASSLGFSSYNEQFF. The chain couples TRBV7-9 to TRBJ2-1, with D unresolved. V shed 3 bases and J shed 1 base, with 10 bases lying between them. The CDR3 has 15 amino acids. CDR1 is SEHNR and CDR2 is FQNEAQ in the germline V gene (reference sequence).

This chain joins TRBV4-1 and TRBJ2-7; TRBD1 is a possible D gene (6 bases). This CDR3 region has 15 residues. The germline gives CDR1 MGHRA, CDR2 YSYEKL. V dropped 1 base and J dropped 5 bases, with 15 bases sitting between them. CDR3 bases: TGCGCCAGCAGCCAAGTTGAAGGGACAATGAACGAGCAGTACTTC. This gives the protein CASSQVEGTMNEQYF.

V is TRBV9 and J is TRBJ2-1; D ambiguous. The CDR3 extends over 15 amino acids. Per germline, CDR1 SGDLS and CDR2 YYNGEE. V dropped 0 bases and J dropped 7 bases, with 14 bases sitting between them. The DNA for the CDR3 is TGTGCCAGCAGCGTAGGTTTACGAGATGAGAATGAGCAGTTCTTC. This sequence encodes CASSVGLRDENEQFF.

This sequence joins TRBV9 and TRBJ2-3, with 12 bases fitting TRBD2. J lost 3 bases, V lost 0 bases, and 5 bases had no gene match. Germline V gene sequence: CDR1 SGDLS, CDR2 YYNGEE. The CDR3 covers 17 residues. The DNA for the CDR3 is TGTGCCAGCAGCGTAGGTGTACTAGCGGGGGGAACAGATACGCAGTATTTT. This encodes CASSVGVLAGGTDTQYF.

The rearrangement uses TRBV5-6 and TRBJ2-7, with D unclear. CDR1 is SGHDT, CDR2 YYEEEE, per germline. The length of the CDR3 is 11 residues. V was trimmed by 4 bases and J by 4 bases, leaving 6 bases between them. The chain's CDR3 is CASSGKYEQYF. The CDR3 region has the DNA TGTGCCAGCAGCGGAAAATACGAGCAGTACTTC.

J is TRBJ1-3 and V is TRBV10-3, with D hard to call. The CDR3 contains 16 residues. Germline V gene data show CDR1 as ENHRY and CDR2 as SYGVKD. V lost 0 bases and J 8 bases, leaving 17 bases between the germline ends. The CDR3 nucleotides read TGTGCCATCAGTGAGTCTTTCCGGCTTATAGAGGACACCATATATTTT. Its translation is CAISESFRLIEDTIYF.

This chain uses TRBV5-1 with TRBJ1-6; 9 nucleotides agree with TRBD1. V trimming: 5 bases; J trimming: 6 bases; junction bases outside the gene matches: 3. CDR3 length: 14 residues. Per the germline V gene, CDR1 is SGHRS and CDR2 is YFSETQ. The chain's CDR3 is CASSQDRGNSPLHF. In DNA, the CDR3 is TGCGCCAGCAGTCAGGACAGGGGTAATTCACCCCTCCACTTT.

The rearrangement links TRBV19 to TRBJ1-2, with D perhaps matching TRBD1 (6 bases). This CDR3 contains 12 residues. Germline CDR1 and CDR2: LNHDA and SQIVND (reference sequence). V was cut by 5 bases and J by 3 bases, with 7 bases left in between. The CDR3 DNA is TGTGCCAGTAGTTACAGGGACTATGGCTACACCTTC. It specifies CASSYRDYGYTF.

This chain uses TRBV28 with TRBJ1-2; a possible D gene is TRBD1 (5 bases). The CDR3 contains 15 residues. V lost 5 bases and J lost 8, with 21 bases in between. Germline loops: CDR1 MDHEN, CDR2 SYDVKM. The CDR3 DNA is TGTGCCAGCAGTCTGATATTGACAGCAATATGGGGCTACACCTTC. Residues: CASSLILTAIWGYTF.

This rearrangement joins TRBV29-1 to TRBJ2-5; D may be TRBD1 (6 bases). V lost 5 bases and J 5 bases, leaving 12 bases between the germline ends. Germline V gene data show CDR1 as SQVTM and CDR2 as ANQGSEA. CDR3 length: 12 amino acids. The CDR3 nucleotides read TGCAGCGTTTCACAGGGAAGGGAGACCCAGTACTTC. Translated, it gives CSVSQGRETQYF.

V gene TRBV7-2 combines with J gene TRBJ1-2, with D possibly being TRBD1 (5 bases). V was clipped by 7 bases and J by 8 bases, with 17 bases between them. The CDR3 loop spans 13 amino acids. Germline CDR1 and CDR2: SGHTA and FQGNSA. The CDR3 here is CASTPTGARGYTF. CDR3 DNA sequence: TGTGCCAGCACTCCTACTGGGGCTAGGGGCTACACCTTC.

The rearrangement joins TRBV5-1 to TRBJ2-2; TRBD2 matches 8 bases. The CDR3 runs to 14 residues. Germline V gene lookup returns CDR1 SGHRS and CDR2 YFSETQ. The V and J ends lost 2 bases and 3 bases, in that order; junction bases with no gene match: 0. This CDR3 is CASSLAGDTGELFF. The DNA for the CDR3 is TGCGCCAGCAGCTTAGCGGGGGACACCGGGGAGCTGTTTTTT. The full variable domain, rest sourced from reference TRBV5-1 and TRBJ2-2, is KAGVTQTPRYLIKTRGQQVTLSCSPISGHRSVSWYQQTPGQGLQFLFEYFSETQRNKGNFPGRFSGRQFSNSRSEMNVSTLELGDSALYLCASSLAGDTGELFFGEGSRLTVL.

The chain couples TRBV4-3 to TRBJ1-1; D perhaps matches TRBD1 (6 bases). The germline gives CDR1 LGHNA, CDR2 YSLEER. This CDR3 is built from 14 residues. V was pared by 1 base and J by 6 bases, with 12 bases between. The CDR3 region is CASSQGWGAPEAFF. The CDR3 region has the DNA TGCGCCAGCAGCCAAGGTTGGGGGGCTCCTGAAGCTTTCTTT.

The CDR3 is CASSSGRGRKQYF. CDR3 bases: TGTGCCAGCAGTTCCGGTAGGGGGCGCAAGCAGTACTTC. The J gene is TRBJ2-7, the V gene TRBV27; TRBD1 matches at 7 bases. The V gene's germline CDR1 is MNHEY and CDR2 SMNVEV (reference sequence). There are 13 residues in the CDR3. V shed 4 bases and J 8 bases; nucleotides not matched to a gene: 8.

This clone was counted a few times. The chain uses TRBV15 and TRBJ1-2; no firm D call. V lost 5 bases, J lost 7 bases, and 17 bases lay in between. The CDR3 has 14 residues. Germline CDR1 and CDR2: LNHNV and YYDKDF (reference sequence). In nucleotides, the CDR3 is TGTGCCACCAGCGGAAGATTCGGCCAGACTGGCTACACCTTC. Its protein is CATSGRFGQTGYTF.

V gene TRBV6-6 combines with J gene TRBJ1-2, with TRBD1 as a possible D gene (5 bases). The germline gives CDR1 MNHNY, CDR2 SVGAGI (reference sequence). CDR3 length equals 15 residues. V shed 7 bases and J shed 7 bases, with 22 bases lying between them. This CDR3 is CASTLRVQDLAGYTF. The CDR3 DNA reads as TGTGCCAGCACCCTCAGGGTGCAAGATCTCGCTGGCTACACCTTC.

This clone was picked up a small number of times. The chain carries TRBV4-1 and TRBJ2-7, with D perhaps matching TRBD2 (6 bases). The V gene's germline CDR1 is MGHRA and CDR2 YSYEKL. The CDR3 runs 14 residues. Trimming pared 4 bases from V and 4 bases from J, leaving 14 bases between. Here the CDR3 reads CASSPRFAGYEQYF. CDR3 bases: TGCGCCAGCAGCCCCCGATTCGCGGGGTACGAGCAGTACTTC.

This sequence joins TRBV30 and TRBJ2-7; a weak D match, TRBD1 (5 bases). Germline values: CDR1 GTSNPN, CDR2 SVGIG (reference sequence). Deletions cut 4 bases from V and 7 bases from J, with 14 bases between. This CDR3 region has 12 residues. The DNA of the CDR3 is TGTGCCTGGACCTACAGGCCCGGAGAGCAGTACTTC. Translation: CAWTYRPGEQYF. Complete variable domain (other parts from reference TRBV30 and TRBJ2-7): SQTIHQWPATLVQPVGSPLSLECTVEGTSNPNLYWYRQAAGRGLQLLFYSVGIGQISSEVPQNLSASRPQDRQFILSSKKLLLSDSGFYLCAWTYRPGEQYFGPGTRLTVT.

The chain joins TRBV5-4 to TRBJ1-1; TRBD1 is a possible D gene (6 bases). This CDR3 is built from 13 residues. Per the germline V gene, CDR1 is SGHNT and CDR2 is YYREEE (reference sequence). V gave up 7 bases and J gave up 1 base, with 11 bases separating them. The CDR3 sequence: CASRGGTNTEAFF. CDR3 nucleotides: TGTGCCAGCCGAGGGGGGACGAACACTGAAGCTTTCTTT.

The chain has TRBV2 and TRBJ2-4; D call uncertain. CDR1 is SNHLY, CDR2 FYNNEI, per germline. The length of the CDR3 is 13 residues. V lost 6 bases, J lost 1 base, and 7 bases lay in between. CDR3 DNA sequence: TGTGCCAGCAGCACAGAGGCCAAAAACATTCAGTACTTC. This codes for CASSTEAKNIQYF.

This clone was detected a few times. V is TRBV4-1 and J is TRBJ2-7; D possibly corresponds to TRBD1 (6 bases). Trimming pared 3 bases from V and 2 bases from J, leaving 11 bases between. The CDR3 consists of 14 residues. Germline loops: CDR1 MGHRA, CDR2 YSYEKL. DNA for the CDR3: TGCGCCAGCAGCCAGATACAGGGTACCTACGAGCAGTACTTC. Protein: CASSQIQGTYEQYF.

The CDR3 region has the DNA TGCGCCAGCAGCCAGCTAGCGGGGGGGATCACAGATACGCAGTATTTT. Protein: CASSQLAGGITDTQYF. V gene TRBV4-1 combines with J gene TRBJ2-3, with 12 bases identical to TRBD2. Per germline, CDR1 MGHRA and CDR2 YSYEKL. V was clipped by 3 bases and J by 2 bases; unmatched bases: 3. CDR3 length equals 16 residues.

The CDR3 reads CAWSPRPGQGREKLFF. The DNA of the CDR3 is TGTGCCTGGTCCCCCCGGCCGGGACAGGGGCGTGAAAAACTGTTTTTT. The V gene is TRBV30, the J gene TRBJ1-4; 10 bases are shared with TRBD1. Germline assignment: CDR1 GTSNPN and CDR2 SVGIG (reference sequence). J was trimmed by 7 bases and V by 5 bases; bases with no gene match: 13. The CDR3 length is 16 residues.

This clone showed up just a few times. The rearrangement links TRBV15 to TRBJ1-6; D not certain. The germline V gene has CDR1 LNHNV and CDR2 YYDKDF (reference sequence). Trimming removed 1 base at V and 6 bases at J, with 7 bases between. The CDR3 totals 14 residues. DNA for the CDR3: TGTGCCACCAGCAGAGGGTCGATTAATTCACCCCTCCACTTT. Its translation is CATSRGSINSPLHF.

In its sample, this clone was seen once. Mismatch with germline at one junction end may stem from a read error. The chain employs TRBV7-2 and TRBJ1-1, with TRBD1 matching over 7 bases. Germline assignment: CDR1 SGHTA and CDR2 FQGNSA. The CDR3 is 13 amino acids. DNA of the CDR3: TGTGCCAGCAGCATAGCAGGGGGCACTGAAGCTTTCTTT. Protein sequence: CASSIAGGTEAFF.

The chain is built from TRBV7-3 and TRBJ2-3, with TRBD2 matching 10 bases. The germline gives CDR1 SGHTA, CDR2 FQGTGA. The CDR3 has 18 residues. V lost 5 bases and J lost 2; bases outside the gene matches: 13. This CDR3 reads CASSAGTSVYSDTDTQYF. CDR3 nucleotides: TGTGCCAGCAGCGCCGGGACTAGCGTTTATTCCGACACAGATACGCAGTATTTT.

The chain couples TRBV4-2 to TRBJ1-1, with unresolved D. Looked up from germline, CDR1 is LGHNA and CDR2 is YNFKEQ. CDR3 length equals 15 residues. Trimming took 4 bases from V and 7 from J, leaving 19 bases between them. The CDR3 nucleotides read TGTGCCAGCAGCCGACTCCAGACGATAGACGGTGAAGCTTTCTTT. Protein product: CASSRLQTIDGEAFF.

The genes are TRBV10-3 and TRBJ2-3, with 7 positions matching TRBD2. CDR1 and CDR2 from the germline V gene are ENHRY and SYGVKD. V lost 4 bases, J lost 0 bases, and 7 bases stayed unmatched. The CDR3 loop spans 16 amino acids. The DNA for the CDR3 is TGTGCCATCAGTGGCGCGGGGGAGTCTAGCACAGATACGCAGTATTTT. This translates into CAISGAGESSTDTQYF.